Below are 21 T cell receptor beta chains sequenced from a single sample in a study of shared clonotypes between healthy human individuals. Sequencing was performed with immunoSEQ multiplex PCR; in TCRdb, only in-frame clones are kept and a portion is missing. The data contain approximately 740,000 clones, almost 95% of them singletons. CD45RO-negative cells were positively selected for CCR7, leaving out terminally differentiated effector memory CD45RA+ cells. The sequenced sample consisted of naive CD8+ T cells sorted from blood. Every receptor here comes from a man younger than 40 in good health.

In nucleotides, the CDR3 is TGTGCCAGCAGTCCTAACCTAAGTACAGACAATGAGCAGTTCTTC. Encoded protein: CASSPNLSTDNEQFF. This chain links TRBV6-6 with TRBJ2-1; D not resolved. CDR3 length equals 15 residues. Germline assignment: CDR1 MNHNY and CDR2 SVGAGI (reference sequence). The ends were cut back, 5 bases at V and 5 bases at J, with 16 bases in the middle.

This chain joins TRBV9 and TRBJ2-5; D may be TRBD1 (6 bases). Between the trimmed V and J ends, which lost 7 bases and 5 bases, there was a span of 15 bases. This CDR3 region has 13 residues. The germline CDR1 and CDR2 sequences are SGDLS and YYNGEE. The CDR3 sequence: CASGSGVGETQYF. CDR3 bases: TGTGCCAGCGGTTCAGGGGTTGGGGAGACCCAGTACTTC.

The chain carries TRBV4-1 and TRBJ2-1; 7 nucleotides match TRBD1. V lost 0 bases to trimming and J lost 4 bases; unmatched junction nucleotides: 3. Germline V gene data show CDR1 as MGHRA and CDR2 as YSYEKL. This CDR3 has 15 amino acids. CDR3 region: CASSQEGQRYNEQFF. Here the CDR3 DNA reads TGCGCCAGCAGCCAAGAGGGACAGCGATACAATGAGCAGTTCTTC.

V gene TRBV29-1 combines with J gene TRBJ2-1; 12 bases are a match to TRBD2. The trim removed 5 bases at V and 3 bases at J, leaving 11 bases unmatched. The CDR3 contains 17 residues. Germline lookup yields CDR1 SQVTM and CDR2 ANQGSEA. The CDR3 is CSVRGLAGSSHYNEQFF. Written as DNA, the CDR3 is TGCAGCGTTCGAGGACTAGCGGGAAGCTCCCACTACAATGAGCAGTTCTTC.

The J gene is TRBJ2-7, the V gene TRBV7-6; the D gene is possibly TRBD2 (5 bases). V was shortened by 1 base and J by 5 bases, with 9 bases between the two germline ends. CDR1 and CDR2 from the germline V gene are SGHVS and FNYEAQ. There are 13 residues in the CDR3. The CDR3 protein is CASSLGRRNEQYF. For the CDR3, the DNA is TGTGCCAGCAGCTTAGGGAGGCGGAACGAGCAGTACTTC.

This sequence joins TRBV9 and TRBJ2-4; D possibly uses TRBD1 or TRBD2 (5 bases each). V lost 3 bases and J 8 bases, leaving 21 bases between the germline ends. From germline, CDR1 is SGDLS and CDR2 YYNGEE. The CDR3 consists of 16 residues. The CDR3 here is CASSASLRDALHIQYF. In DNA, the CDR3 is TGTGCCAGCAGCGCATCCCTCCGGGACGCCCTACACATTCAGTACTTC. Combining the CDR3 with reference TRBV9 and TRBJ2-4 gives the whole variable domain DSGVTQTPKHLITATGQRVTLRCSPRSGDLSVYWYQQSLDQGLQFLIQYYNGEERAKGNILERFSAQQFPDLHSELNLSSLELGDSALYFCASSASLRDALHIQYFGAGTRLSVL.

CDR3 DNA: TGTGCCAGTAGTTTCTCCGGGACAGACTCCTACGAGCAGTACTTC. Its translation is CASSFSGTDSYEQYF. V usage is TRBV19 and J usage is TRBJ2-7; TRBD1 matches 7 bases. The germline gives CDR1 LNHDA, CDR2 SQIVND (reference sequence). The CDR3 length is 15 residues. Trimming took 5 bases from V and 0 from J; bases not matched to a gene: 7.

This clone was recorded only once. The V and J genes are TRBV6-1 and TRBJ2-2; tentatively, D is TRBD1 (6 bases). Germline CDR1 and CDR2: MNHNS and SASEGT. Trimming stripped 10 bases from V and 4 bases from J, with 10 bases between. The CDR3 sequence is 12 residues long. DNA of the CDR3: TGTGCCAACGACAGGACCACCGGGGAGCTGTTTTTT. Amino acids: CANDRTTGELFF.

This chain connects TRBV5-1 to TRBJ2-2; D unresolved. Per the germline V gene, CDR1 is SGHRS and CDR2 is YFSETQ. Trimming left V 2 bases short and J 4 bases short, with 18 bases between. The CDR3 spans 17 residues. The CDR3, as DNA: TGCGCCAGCAGCTTTTTGGGCCTGGCCGAGCGCACCGGGGAGCTGTTTTTT. It codes for CASSFLGLAERTGELFF.

The chain couples TRBV27 to TRBJ2-7; 7 bases are shared with TRBD1. CDR1 and CDR2 from the germline V gene are MNHEY and SMNVEV (reference sequence). The CDR3 has 16 residues. Trimming at V came to 5 bases and at J to 3 bases, leaving 13 bases not matched to a gene. In nucleotides, the CDR3 is TGTGCCAGCAGTCAGGACGGGGACAGTCTTTTCTACGAGCAGTACTTC. This encodes CASSQDGDSLFYEQYF.

V usage is TRBV27 and J usage is TRBJ2-7; 14 bases map to TRBD2. This CDR3 spans 18 amino acids. V gave up 5 bases and J gave up 3 bases; unmatched junction bases: 12. The germline V gene has CDR1 MNHEY and CDR2 SMNVEV (reference sequence). The CDR3 sequence is CASSPGTSGRIYIYEQYF. The CDR3 DNA reads as TGTGCCAGCAGTCCGGGGACTAGCGGGAGAATTTACATCTACGAGCAGTACTTC.

J is TRBJ2-2 and V is TRBV2; 12 bases line up with TRBD2. CDR3 size: 16 residues. The J segment lost 6 bases and the V segment lost 6 bases, leaving 8 bases of the junction unmatched. Per the germline V gene, CDR1 is SNHLY and CDR2 is FYNNEI. CDR3 residues: CASRRLAGGSAGELFF. The CDR3 DNA reads TGTGCCAGCAGGAGGCTAGCGGGAGGGTCCGCCGGGGAGCTGTTTTTT. Based on the CDR3 plus reference TRBV2 and TRBJ2-2, the full variable domain is EPEVTQTPSHQVTQMGQEVILRCVPISNHLYFYWYRQILGQKVEFLVSFYNNEISEKSEIFDDQFSVERPDGSNFTLKIRSTKLEDSAMYFCASRRLAGGSAGELFFGEGSRLTVL.

The rearrangement joins TRBV4-3 to TRBJ2-5, with TRBD1 identical over 7 bases. Germline values: CDR1 LGHNA, CDR2 YSLEER. V lost 0 bases, J lost 3 bases, and 4 bases stayed unmatched. CDR3 length: 15 amino acids. The CDR3 is CASSQDRQGEETQYF. CDR3 in DNA: TGCGCCAGCAGCCAAGATAGACAGGGCGAAGAGACCCAGTACTTC.

This clone was seen more than once but under ten times. In the same sample, other DNA sequences code for this CDR3. The CDR3 region is CASSLRDRVYEQYF. CDR3 sequence (DNA): TGTGCCAGCAGCTTACGGGACAGGGTATACGAGCAGTACTTC. This chain joins TRBV7-9 and TRBJ2-7; 9 positions match TRBD1. This CDR3 spans 14 amino acids. Germline values: CDR1 SEHNR, CDR2 FQNEAQ (reference sequence). With 2 bases clipped from V and 4 bases from J, the junction kept 3 bases outside the gene matches.

A single count supports this clone. The chain carries TRBV6-5 and TRBJ2-7; no firm D call. This CDR3 spans 13 amino acids. The germline gives CDR1 MNHEY, CDR2 SVGAGI. The germline V and J ends were trimmed by 3 bases and 6 bases, with 12 bases remaining between them. CDR3 bases: TGTGCCAGCAGTTATGTTAGGATCGGCGAGCAGTACTTC. Translating it yields CASSYVRIGEQYF.

This rearrangement joins TRBV7-9 to TRBJ2-1; D not resolved. V was trimmed by 7 bases and J by 7 bases, leaving 17 bases between them. The germline gives CDR1 SEHNR, CDR2 FQNEAQ (reference sequence). CDR3 length: 14 residues. In DNA form, the CDR3 reads TGTGCCAGCACCCGAGGTCCCCTGGGGAATGAGCAGTTCTTC. It codes for CASTRGPLGNEQFF.

This clone showed up just once. The CDR3 DNA reads as TGTGCCAGCAGGGGGGATACCTACGAGCAGTACTTC. It is translated as CASRGDTYEQYF. The chain recombines TRBV6-5 with TRBJ2-7; D tentatively reads TRBD1 or TRBD2 (5 bases each). CDR3 length: 12 residues. Looked up from germline, CDR1 is MNHEY and CDR2 is SVGAGI. Trimming stripped 6 bases from V and 2 bases from J, with 8 bases between.

The chain recombines TRBV18 with TRBJ2-3; 7 nucleotides agree with TRBD1. Germline CDR1 and CDR2: KGHSH and LQKENI. Unmatched junction bases numbered 7, after V lost 5 bases and J lost 5 bases. The CDR3 consists of 14 residues. The CDR3 region has the DNA TGTGCCAGCTCAAGGACAGGAGGTGGAGATACGCAGTATTTT. Amino acids: CASSRTGGGDTQYF.

The DNA for the CDR3 is TGTGCCAGCAGCCCGGGGGACAGTTTTGGCAATCAGCCCCAGCATTTT. Protein product: CASSPGDSFGNQPQHF. The J gene is TRBJ1-5, the V gene TRBV7-9; 7 bases agree with TRBD1. With 5 bases clipped from V and 2 bases from J, the junction kept 9 bases outside the gene matches. The CDR3 is 16 amino acids. Germline V CDR1 and CDR2: SEHNR, FQNEAQ (reference sequence).

The rearrangement uses TRBV18 and TRBJ2-7, with no clear D. The germline V gene encodes CDR1 KGHSH and CDR2 LQKENI. Trimming removed 0 bases from V and 3 bases from J, with 9 bases in between. This CDR3 is built from 14 residues. CDR3: CASSPPNRNYEQYF. In nucleotides, the CDR3 is TGTGCCAGCTCACCACCGAACAGAAACTACGAGCAGTACTTC.

The rearrangement joins TRBV7-2 to TRBJ2-7; no firm D call. This CDR3 contains 13 residues. V shed 8 bases and J shed 3 bases, with 14 bases lying between them. CDR1 SGHTA and CDR2 FQGNSA come from the germline V gene. Written as DNA, the CDR3 is TGTGCCAGCTTAACGGTCGTCGGCTACGAGCAGTACTTC. Translated: CASLTVVGYEQYF. Variable domain in full (rest from reference TRBV7-2 and TRBJ2-7): GAGVSQSPSNKVTEKGKDVELRCDPISGHTALYWYRQSLGQGLEFLIYFQGNSAPDKSGLPSDRFSAERTGGSVSTLTIQRTQQEDSAVYLCASLTVVGYEQYFGPGTRLTVT.